This T cell receptor beta chain was found in a study of OX40 agonist ivuxolimab in advanced cancers. Sequencing was performed with immunoSEQ multiplex PCR; in TCRdb, only in-frame clones are kept and a portion is missing. The sample consists of tens of thousands of clones, approximately 90% of them appearing once. Broader study findings: CD8+ T cells averaged more expanded clones than CD4+. Clonal expansion from baseline to week 6 occurred in both CD4+ and CD8+ T cells.

A remark on this clone: Its specificity is unknown.

The CDR3 extends over 14 amino acids. The germline V and J ends were trimmed by 8 bases and 7 bases, with 17 bases remaining between them. Germline assignment: CDR1 MRHNA and CDR2 SNTAGT. The sequence derives from an adult with an advanced solid tumor such as melanoma, head and neck, liver or kidney cancer. This specimen consisted of CD4+ or CD8+ T cells sorted from blood, obtained in a trial of the OX40 agonist ivuxolimab. The V gene is TRBV6-4, the J gene TRBJ2-2; D remains ambiguous. The CDR3 reads CASSWTQGSGELFF. CDR3 coding DNA: TGTGCCAGCTCTTGGACCCAAGGTAGCGGGGAGCTGTTTTTT.